This TCR beta chain was identified in a study of cytomegalovirus exposure and HLA in healthy donors. The study, taken as a whole, reports: Several of the most significant clusters appeared linked to common viral pathogens, based on a later analysis. In presence/absence analyses, roughly uniform sequencing depth across donors was assumed. As a later analysis revealed, the rate of TCR association differed by HLA locus, with DRB1 most and HLA-C fewest.

The PCR made use of 60 Vbeta and 13 Jbeta primers. Data came from immunoSEQ multiplex PCR; TCRdb stores just in-frame clones and leaves some out. The data hold about 130,000 clones, with roughly 74% observed a single time. Regarding donors, all were healthy bone marrow donors. Notes on this clone: Its specificity is not known.

Sequenced material: PBMCs. The receptor was derived from a woman aged 45-59 years in good health and CMV-seropositive.

The CDR3 DNA sequence: TGCGCCAGCAGTGAATTAGGGGATAGCAATCAGCCCCAGCATTTT. It yields the protein CASSELGDSNQPQHF. The genes are TRBV5-1 and TRBJ1-5; maybe TRBD1 (5 bases). V lost 5 bases, J lost 0 bases, and 12 bases lay in between. CDR1 and CDR2 from the germline V gene are SGHRS and YFSETQ. The CDR3 extends over 15 amino acids.